These 19 T cell receptor beta chains originate from one sample sequenced in a study of shared clonotypes between healthy human individuals. Measured with immunoSEQ multiplex PCR; TCRdb has only the in-frame clones, and not every one. This sample has roughly 2,500,000 clones, with over 85% found just once. Sequencing was carried out using naive CD4+ T cells from PBMCs. The sample's subset: CD45RA+ positively selected. The receptors derive from a man aged 18-30 years in good health. Some clones in this sample may be carry-over from other donors' samples.

The chain is built from TRBV28 and TRBJ1-1; D is uncertain. The V gene's germline CDR1 is MDHEN and CDR2 SYDVKM. The V and J ends lost 10 bases and 1 base respectively, with 10 bases between them. This CDR3 is built from 12 residues. As DNA, the CDR3 is TGTGCCACCTCCGTGTGGAACACTGAAGCTTTCTTT. It yields the protein CATSVWNTEAFF.

This chain connects TRBV27 to TRBJ2-7, with TRBD1 identical over 7 bases. V dropped 6 bases and J dropped 4; count of bases not matched to a gene: 3. The length of the CDR3 is 12 residues. Germline V gives CDR1 MNHEY, CDR2 SMNVEV (reference sequence). CDR3 in DNA: TGTGCCAGCAGGGACAGGTCTTACGAGCAGTACTTC. Its translation is CASRDRSYEQYF.

The chain couples TRBV9 to TRBJ2-1; D not certain. V shed 6 bases and J shed 5 bases, with 12 bases lying between them. The CDR3 totals 13 residues. Germline CDR1 is SGDLS and CDR2 is YYNGEE. The CDR3 sequence is CASTKGPDNEQFF. The DNA for the CDR3 is TGTGCCAGCACCAAAGGTCCGGACAATGAGCAGTTCTTC.

The table lists this clone with a count of one. The chain carries TRBV2 and TRBJ2-1; 9 bases match TRBD2. This CDR3 has 14 amino acids. Germline V lookup: CDR1 SNHLY, CDR2 FYNNEI. V was pared by 5 bases and J by 8 bases, with 7 bases of the junction left unmatched. CDR3: CASSRSGSGYEQFF. The CDR3 nucleotides are TGTGCCAGCAGTCGTAGCGGGAGTGGTTATGAGCAGTTCTTC. The full variable domain, rest sourced from reference TRBV2 and TRBJ2-1, is EPEVTQTPSHQVTQMGQEVILRCVPISNHLYFYWYRQILGQKVEFLVSFYNNEISEKSEIFDDQFSVERPDGSNFTLKIRSTKLEDSAMYFCASSRSGSGYEQFFGPGTRLTVL.

This rearrangement joins TRBV25-1 to TRBJ1-1; D uncertain. This CDR3 has 13 residues. Looked up from germline, CDR1 is MGHDK and CDR2 is SYGVNS. V was trimmed by 7 bases and J by 2 bases, leaving 11 bases between them. CDR3 in amino acids: CASITNLNTEAFF. The DNA for the CDR3 is TGTGCCAGCATCACAAACTTAAACACTGAAGCTTTCTTT.

V is TRBV9 and J is TRBJ2-7; 9 bases agree with TRBD1. CDR1 is SGDLS, CDR2 YYNGEE, per germline. This CDR3 contains 14 residues. Losses at the gene ends were 4 bases for V and 4 bases for J; bases not matched to a gene: 6. This CDR3 is CASSKDRGGYEQYF. The CDR3 DNA sequence: TGTGCCAGCAGCAAGGACAGGGGCGGTTACGAGCAGTACTTC.

V is TRBV18 and J is TRBJ1-2; TRBD1 matches 10 bases. The CDR3 totals 16 residues. V was pared by 1 base and J by 5 bases, with 7 bases of the junction left unmatched. Germline CDR1 KGHSH, CDR2 LQKENI. CDR3 DNA sequence: TGTGCCAGCTCACCACGGGGGGACAGGGGACCTTATGGCTACACCTTC. Protein: CASSPRGDRGPYGYTF.

The chain combines TRBV5-5 with TRBJ1-1; 11 positions match TRBD1. In germline, CDR1 is SGHKS, CDR2 YYEKEE (reference sequence). CDR3 length equals 15 residues. V trimming: 9 bases; J trimming: 5 bases; junction bases outside the gene matches: 12. For the CDR3, the DNA is TGTGCCATCCCCCTCTCCGGGACAGGGGGGACTGAAGCTTTCTTT. Amino acid sequence: CAIPLSGTGGTEAFF.

Concerning this clone: Its ends do not fully match the called genes, so a read error is possible. The V call is TRBV9, the J call TRBJ1-3, with D uncertain. Germline CDR1 reads SGDLS; CDR2 reads YYNGEE. This CDR3 region has 13 residues. CDR3 bases: TGTGCCACCAGCAGTAGTACAGGAAACACCATATATTTT. Encoded protein: CATSSSTGNTIYF.

The CDR3 protein is CASRQGTDSKVTQYF. For the CDR3, the DNA is TGTGCCAGCAGGCAGGGGACGGACTCAAAGGTTACGCAGTATTTT. The chain is built from TRBV6-5 and TRBJ2-3; maybe TRBD1 (6 bases). CDR1 is MNHEY and CDR2 is SVGAGI in the germline V gene. Between the trimmed V and J ends, which lost 6 bases and 8 bases, there was a span of 21 bases. The CDR3 covers 15 residues.

V gene TRBV11-2 combines with J gene TRBJ1-2; tentative D call: TRBD1 (5 bases). Between the trimmed V and J ends, which lost 7 bases and 8 bases, there was a span of 23 bases. The CDR3 covers 15 residues. Germline values: CDR1 SGHAT, CDR2 FQNNGV. The DNA for the CDR3 is TGTGCCAGCATCCCAATACCCGGGGGGAAGGGGGGCTACACCTTC. Protein product: CASIPIPGGKGGYTF.

The J gene is TRBJ2-1, the V gene TRBV7-9, with D possibly TRBD2 on 6 matching bases. Germline assignment: CDR1 SEHNR and CDR2 FQNEAQ (reference sequence). The V end lost 2 bases, the J end lost 9 bases, and 17 bases lay between the germline ends. CDR3 length: 15 residues. In DNA, the CDR3 is TGTGCCAGCAGCTTATTAGGCAGGGTGGGGGGTGAGCAGTTCTTC. Translating gives CASSLLGRVGGEQFF.

The CDR3 DNA reads TGCGCCAGCAGCTCCCTGGGGGGGACAGCTACCTACGAGCAGTACTTC. The encoded protein is CASSSLGGTATYEQYF. The chain links TRBV5-1 to TRBJ2-7, with D perhaps TRBD1 or TRBD2 (7 bases each). CDR3 size: 16 residues. Between the trimmed V and J ends, which lost 3 bases and 2 bases, there was a span of 18 bases. Germline-derived CDR1 and CDR2 are SGHRS and YFSETQ.

This clone appeared once. The V call is TRBV6-5, the J call TRBJ1-2; D is unresolved. This CDR3 is built from 14 residues. V lost 6 bases to trimming and J lost 5 bases, with 16 bases between them. Germline V gene lookup returns CDR1 MNHEY and CDR2 SVGAGI. The CDR3 DNA reads TGTGCCAGCAGGCCGGGCCGCTCCCTATATGGCTACACCTTC. The encoded protein is CASRPGRSLYGYTF.

The chain couples TRBV5-1 to TRBJ2-1, with D tentatively TRBD1 (5 bases). Trimming removed 4 bases from V and 3 bases from J, with 14 bases in between. Germline loops: CDR1 SGHRS, CDR2 YFSETQ. The CDR3 extends over 15 amino acids. In nucleotides, the CDR3 is TGCGCCAGCAGCATGTTGGAAGGGGTCTACAATGAGCAGTTCTTC. Translation gives CASSMLEGVYNEQFF.

Details on this clone: This same CDR3 is encoded by further DNA sequences in the sample. This sequence joins TRBV5-1 and TRBJ2-2; D possibly corresponds to TRBD2 (5 bases). Trimming removed 0 bases at V and 1 base at J, with 10 bases between. CDR1 is SGHRS and CDR2 is YFSETQ in the germline V gene. This CDR3 has 16 amino acids. CDR3: CASSLVGGLNTGELFF. As DNA, the CDR3 is TGCGCCAGCAGCTTGGTAGGAGGCTTGAACACCGGGGAGCTGTTTTTT.

This clone was picked up one time. Other nucleotide sequences in the sample specify the same CDR3. This chain connects TRBV7-6 to TRBJ2-1; no definite D call. The CDR3 has 12 residues. Per the germline V gene, CDR1 is SGHVS and CDR2 is FNYEAQ. The ends were cut back, 5 bases at V and 4 bases at J, with 6 bases in the middle. CDR3 loop: CASSPSYNEQFF. CDR3 DNA sequence: TGTGCCAGCAGCCCATCATACAATGAGCAGTTCTTC. Variable domain in full (rest from reference TRBV7-6 and TRBJ2-1): GAGVSQSPRYKVTKRGQDVALRCDPISGHVSLYWYRQALGQGPEFLTYFNYEAQQDKSGLPNDRFSAERPEGSISTLTIQRTEQRDSAMYRCASSPSYNEQFFGPGTRLTVL.

The chain combines TRBV28 with TRBJ2-7; TRBD2 might be the D (6 bases). Per germline, CDR1 MDHEN and CDR2 SYDVKM. This CDR3 is 16 amino acids long. The V end lost 1 base, the J end lost 5 bases, and 18 bases lay between the germline ends. CDR3 in DNA: TGTGCCAGCAGTTTATTGCGGGGCGGCCTAGGGAACGAGCAGTACTTC. It encodes CASSLLRGGLGNEQYF.

The V and J genes are TRBV14 and TRBJ2-1; a weak D match, TRBD2 (7 bases). Germline lookup yields CDR1 SGHDN and CDR2 FVKESK. The CDR3 is 17 amino acids. Trimming took off 0 bases at V and 10 bases at J, with 22 bases between the two ends. DNA for the CDR3: TGTGCCAGCAGCCAAGATATCTCCCAGCGGGACATAAGGGAGCAGTTCTTC. It translates to CASSQDISQRDIREQFF.